The rows below give T cell receptor beta chains drawn from one sample of a study of cytomegalovirus exposure and HLA in healthy donors. TCRdb's copy holds only in-frame clones and misses some; the assay was immunoSEQ multiplex PCR. The top ten hold around 3% of the sample, which has approximately 81,000 clones, 70% to 80% seen once. Source material: PBMCs. All receptors derive from a man aged 50-59 years in good health and CMV-seropositive. CDR3s include the opening cysteine and the closing phenylalanine or tryptophan. D genes are given only for firm matches. The listing skips clone size in some rows; elsewhere it reads once, few, many or a size class.

.	.	TRBV5-6	TRBJ1-5	CASSMTGFNQPQHF	TGTGCCAGCAGCATGACAGGCTTCAATCAGCCCCAGCATTTT
.	TRBD2	TRBV7-8	TRBJ2-4	CASSSGGRAKNIQYF	TGTGCCAGCAGCTCGGGAGGGCGAGCCAAAAACATTCAGTACTTC
.	TRBD1	TRBV4-3	TRBJ1-4	CASSQDPGTGSGEKLFF	TGCGCCAGCAGCCAAGATCCAGGGACAGGGAGCGGTGAAAAACTGTTTTTT
.	TRBD1	TRBV6-6	TRBJ1-1	CASSATGRNTEAFF	TGTGCCAGCAGTGCGACAGGGCGGAACACTGAAGCTTTCTTT
.	TRBD1	TRBV19	TRBJ1-1	CASSTVGTGKVNTEAFF	TGTGCCAGTAGTACCGTAGGGACAGGGAAGGTGAACACTGAAGCTTTCTTT
.	.	TRBV11-1	TRBJ2-3	CASSFVGSTDTQYF	TGTGCCAGCAGCTTCGTGGGCTCCACAGATACGCAGTATTTT
few	TRBD2	TRBV6-7	TRBJ2-7	CASSNPGTSGFHYEQYF	TGTGCCAGCAGTAACCCCGGGACTAGCGGATTCCACTACGAGCAGTACTTC
.	TRBD2	TRBV11-1	TRBJ2-1	CASSSPSLAGVKEQFF	TGTGCCAGCAGCTCCCCTTCACTAGCGGGAGTTAAGGAGCAGTTCTTC
.	.	TRBV7-8	TRBJ1-4	CASPQEPNGDGTDEKLFF	TGTGCCAGCCCCCAAGAACCCAATGGAGATGGAACCGATGAAAAACTGTTTTTT
few	TRBD2	TRBV11-2	TRBJ2-5	CASSQGTSGRGETQYF	TGTGCCAGCAGCCAAGGGACTAGCGGGAGAGGGGAGACCCAGTACTTC
few	TRBD2	TRBV6-6	TRBJ2-2	CASTKRELYGELFF	TGTGCCAGCACAAAGCGGGAGCTTTACGGGGAGCTGTTTTTT
few	.	TRBV6-5	TRBJ2-7	CATALLSYEQYF	TGTGCCACCGCGCTTCTCTCCTACGAGCAGTACTTC
.	.	TRBV7-7	TRBJ2-5	CASSSQGKETQYF	TGTGCTAGCAGTTCACAGGGAAAAGAGACCCAGTACTTC
.	TRBD1	TRBV11-2	TRBJ2-5	CASSSTPGQARETQYF	TGTGCCAGCAGCTCTACTCCGGGACAGGCTAGGGAGACCCAGTACTTC
.	.	TRBV4-1	TRBJ2-3	CASSRTGLVTDTQYF	TGCGCCAGCAGCCGCACGGGACTTGTCACAGATACGCAGTATTTT
once	.	TRBV6-5	TRBJ2-2	CASSYRTSSTGELFF	TGTGCCAGCAGTTACAGGACTTCCTCAACCGGGGAGCTGTTTTTT
once	TRBD2	TRBV7-6	TRBJ2-3	CASSLGPAGVTDTQYF	TGTGCCAGCAGCTTAGGGCCAGCGGGAGTTACAGATACGCAGTATTTT
.	.	TRBV6-5	TRBJ1-1	CASSYVGGTEAFF	TGTGCCAGCAGTTACGTTGGCGGTACTGAAGCTTTCTTT
few	TRBD1	TRBV27	TRBJ2-7	CASSPQGQGGNEQYF	TGTGCCAGCAGTCCCCAGGGACAGGGTGGCAACGAGCAGTACTTC
.	.	TRBV11-2	TRBJ2-7	CASSYTSRYEQYF	TGTGCCAGCAGCTACACTAGTCGCTACGAGCAGTACTTC
.	.	TRBV25-1	TRBJ2-7	CASSESFYEQYF	TGTGCCAGCAGTGAGAGTTTTTACGAGCAGTACTTC
once	.	TRBV4-1	TRBJ1-1	CASSQVSETEAFF	TGCGCCAGCAGCCAAGTGTCGGAGACTGAAGCTTTCTTT
once	TRBD1	TRBV11-1	TRBJ2-1	CASSPTLRDSPDEQFF	TGTGCCAGCAGCCCAACACTCCGGGACAGCCCCGATGAGCAGTTCTTC
.	TRBD2	TRBV29-1	TRBJ2-3	CSGEGLAGNTDTQYF	TGCAGCGGGGAGGGACTAGCGGGAAACACAGATACGCAGTATTTT
.	.	TRBV7-2	TRBJ2-7	CASSLLGAYEQYF	TGTGCCAGCAGCCTTCTAGGGGCCTACGAGCAGTACTTC
few	.	TRBV23-1	TRBJ2-1	CASSPIEKGDNEQFF	TGCGCCAGCAGTCCCATCGAGAAGGGAGACAATGAGCAGTTCTTC
few	.	TRBV30	TRBJ2-5	CAGGLGHETQYF	TGTGCCGGAGGGTTAGGGCACGAGACCCAGTACTTC
.	TRBD1	TRBV5-6	TRBJ2-5	CASSLIGTAQETQYF	TGTGCCAGCAGCTTGATCGGGACAGCCCAAGAGACCCAGTACTTC
.	.	TRBV2	TRBJ1-1	CASSIGQLNTEAFF	TGTGCCAGCAGTATAGGACAGTTGAACACTGAAGCTTTCTTT
.	TRBD1	TRBV5-6	TRBJ1-5	CASSSRDSPSNQPQHF	TGTGCCAGCAGCTCAAGGGACAGCCCAAGCAATCAGCCCCAGCATTTT
.	.	TRBV6-6	TRBJ1-1	CASTPWGDTEAFF	TGTGCCAGCACCCCTTGGGGGGACACTGAAGCTTTCTTT
.	TRBD2	TRBV18	TRBJ2-5	CASSALAGVVQETQYF	TGTGCCAGCTCAGCTCTAGCGGGAGTTGTCCAAGAGACCCAGTACTTC
once	.	TRBV7-9	TRBJ1-2	CSSSSRAGVGLHYGYTF	TGTTCCAGCAGCTCCAGGGCAGGGGTAGGTCTGCACTATGGCTACACCTTC
.	.	TRBV7-3	TRBJ2-1	CASSTAGALNEQFF	TGTGCCAGCAGCACCGCGGGGGCTCTCAATGAGCAGTTCTTC
.	TRBD2	TRBV6-5	TRBJ2-7	CASSYFGGSYEQYF	TGTGCCAGCAGTTATTTCGGCGGGAGCTACGAGCAGTACTTC
.	.	TRBV5-1	TRBJ1-2	CASSLDETGFVGYTF	TGCGCCAGCAGCTTGGATGAGACAGGTTTTGTTGGCTACACCTTC
.	.	TRBV19	TRBJ1-1	CASTLTGGTDTEAFF	TGTGCCAGTACCCTCACGGGGGGGACGGACACTGAAGCTTTCTTT
few	.	TRBV2	TRBJ1-1	CASSEIRGAEAFF	TGTGCCAGCAGTGAAATTCGGGGTGCTGAAGCTTTCTTT
.	.	TRBV7-9	TRBJ2-6	CASSTDTYSGANGLTF	TGTGCCAGCAGCACAGACACCTACTCTGGGGCCAACGGCCTGACTTTC
.	TRBD2	TRBV4-1	TRBJ2-3	CASNGLAESTDTQYF	TGCGCCAGCAACGGACTAGCGGAGAGCACAGATACGCAGTATTTT
.	TRBD2	TRBV10-1	TRBJ2-7	CASSDQTSGSIYEQYF	TGCGCCAGCAGTGACCAAACTAGCGGGAGCATCTACGAGCAGTACTTC
.	TRBD2	TRBV11-3	TRBJ2-3	CASSTRLAASTDTQYF	TGTGCCAGCAGCACCCGACTAGCGGCAAGCACAGATACGCAGTATTTT
.	.	TRBV19	TRBJ2-5	CASSSMRGETQYF	TGTGCCAGTAGTAGTATGCGTGGAGAGACCCAGTACTTC
.	TRBD2	TRBV5-1	TRBJ2-3	CASSLRAGAADTQYF	TGCGCCAGCAGCTTGCGAGCGGGAGCGGCAGATACGCAGTATTTT
.	.	TRBV4-1	TRBJ2-1	CASSLAPIDEQFF	TGCGCCAGCAGCCTAGCCCCCATAGATGAGCAGTTCTTC
.	.	TRBV7-8	TRBJ1-1	CASSSRPGTINTEAFF	TGTGCCAGCAGCTCCCGTCCCGGGACAATTAACACTGAAGCTTTCTTT
.	TRBD2	TRBV6-6	TRBJ2-5	CASSSSGPWETQYF	TGTGCCAGCAGTTCTAGCGGCCCCTGGGAGACCCAGTACTTC
few	TRBD2	TRBV30	TRBJ2-7	CAWTRTSGFYEQYF	TGTGCCTGGACTCGGACTAGCGGGTTCTACGAGCAGTACTTC
.	.	TRBV19	TRBJ1-1	CASWGGRSTEAFF	TGTGCCAGTTGGGGAGGGCGGAGCACTGAAGCTTTCTTT
.	TRBD2	TRBV7-3	TRBJ2-7	CASSPAAGLIYEQYF	TGTGCCAGCAGCCCAGCAGCGGGACTCATCTACGAGCAGTACTTC
.	TRBD2	TRBV11-2	TRBJ2-7	CASSSRGTSGIYEQYF	TGTGCCAGCAGCTCCCGTGGTACTAGCGGGATCTACGAGCAGTACTTC
.	TRBD2	TRBV5-1	TRBJ2-3	CASSGGLAGHTDTQYF	TGCGCCAGCAGCGGCGGACTAGCGGGCCACACAGATACGCAGTATTTT
.	.	TRBV10-2	TRBJ1-1	CASGRQEDTEAFF	TGCGCCAGCGGTAGGCAGGAGGACACTGAAGCTTTCTTT
.	TRBD2	TRBV6-1	TRBJ2-3	CASSPRTSGSDTQYF	TGTGCCAGCAGTCCTAGGACTAGCGGGAGTGATACGCAGTATTTT